What follows describes a single TCR beta chain. This record belongs to a study of T cell changes during pregnancy in multiple sclerosis. Libraries were prepared by immunoSEQ multiplex PCR; TCRdb keeps only in-frame clonotypes and omits some of them. The data show under 65,000 clones, about 90% seen once. The CDR3 runs to 15 residues. Trimming removed 2 bases at V and 4 bases at J, with 14 bases between. CDR1 is MNHEY, CDR2 SVGAGI, per germline. The chain is built from TRBV6-5 and TRBJ1-1; D is possibly TRBD1 (5 bases). Here the sequenced sample was CD4+ T cells from peripheral blood mononuclear cells, taken after pregnancy. The TCR originated in a female donor with multiple sclerosis, enrolled in a pregnancy study. The CDR3 DNA sequence: TGTGCCAGCAGTTACGTTGGGGCGAAGAGCACTGAAGCTTTCTTT. It is translated as CASSYVGAKSTEAFF.